A selection of T cell receptor beta chains follows, all from one sample in a study of cytomegalovirus exposure and HLA in healthy donors. TCRdb's table, derived via immunoSEQ multiplex PCR, lists solely in-frame clones and lacks some. The sample records 220,000 or so clones, 87% being singletons. What was sequenced was PBMCs. These receptors all stem from a woman between 18 and 29 years old in good health and CMV-seropositive. CDR3s include the opening cysteine and the closing phenylalanine or tryptophan. The D gene is left open where the match is weak.

D gene | J gene | V gene | CDR3 protein | CDR3 DNA
. | TRBJ2-3 | TRBV6-1 | CASSGQATDTQYF | TGTGCCAGCAGTGGACAGGCCACAGATACGCAGTATTTT
TRBD2 | TRBJ2-7 | TRBV13 | CASSHLAGGDEQYF | TGTGCCAGCAGCCACTTAGCGGGAGGTGACGAGCAGTACTTC
. | TRBJ1-1 | TRBV27 | CASSFQRDTEAFF | TGTGCCAGCAGTTTTCAGCGCGACACTGAAGCTTTCTTT
. | TRBJ2-7 | TRBV27 | CASKSPGDYEQYF | TGTGCCAGCAAGTCCCCAGGGGACTACGAGCAGTACTTC
TRBD1 | TRBJ1-2 | TRBV6-5 | CASSRGTDISYGYTF | TGTGCCAGCAGCCGCGGGACAGACATTTCCTATGGCTACACCTTC
. | TRBJ2-5 | TRBV7-8 | CASSPGDTQETQYF | TGTGCCAGCAGCCCCGGGGACACACAAGAGACCCAGTACTTC
TRBD1 | TRBJ2-7 | TRBV15 | CATSRARGTSYEQYF | TGTGCCACCAGCAGAGCCAGGGGGACCTCCTACGAGCAGTACTTC
. | TRBJ1-3 | TRBV27 | CASSLSRWTAGNTIYF | TGTGCCAGCAGTTTATCCCGTTGGACAGCTGGAAACACCATATATTTT
. | TRBJ2-7 | TRBV28 | CASSLEGGSYEQYF | TGTGCCAGCAGTTTAGAAGGGGGTAGCTACGAGCAGTACTTC
TRBD1 | TRBJ1-1 | TRBV5-1 | CASSLDRGSTEAFF | TGCGCCAGCAGCTTGGACAGGGGATCGACTGAAGCTTTCTTT